Described below is a single T cell receptor (beta chain) sequence and its context. Libraries were prepared by immunoSEQ multiplex PCR; TCRdb keeps only in-frame clonotypes and omits some of them. The sample gives under 40,000 clones, 90% of which show up once; 12% is in the top ten. Trimming took 5 bases from V and 6 from J, leaving 11 bases between them. Germline V gives CDR1 LNHDA, CDR2 SQIVND (reference sequence). The CDR3 runs 12 residues. This record comes from a study of T cell changes during pregnancy in multiple sclerosis. This clonotype was sampled from a female donor with multiple sclerosis, enrolled in a pregnancy study. V is TRBV19 and J is TRBJ2-7; perhaps TRBD1 as D (6 bases). The sample consisted of CD8+ T cells from peripheral blood mononuclear cells, taken in the first trimester of pregnancy. CDR3 region: CASSYQGGEQYF. CDR3 nucleotide sequence: TGTGCCAGTAGTTACCAAGGGGGCGAGCAGTACTTC.